These 3 T cell receptor beta chains came from one sample sequenced in a study of T-cell reconstitution after alpha-beta-depleted transplantation in children. Unique molecular identifiers were used to barcode this TCRbeta library. TCRdb ran MiXCR on the PCR reads and lists one entry per CDR3 protein. The sample carries just over 950,000 distinct CDR3 sequences, around 30% recorded once. The sequenced sample was PBMCs, mostly from graft donor cells, obtained 360 days after TCRalphabeta/CD19-depleted stem cell transplant. Receptor source: a boy younger than two who had a stem cell transplant for SCID, so the T cells may come from the graft donor.

This chain connects TRBV20-1 to TRBJ1-6, with D tentatively TRBD1 (5 bases). The V end lost 7 bases, the J end lost 6 bases, and 10 bases lay between the germline ends. Germline V lookup: CDR1 DFQATT, CDR2 SNEGSKA (reference sequence). The CDR3 runs 12 residues. The CDR3 reads CSVTAGNSPLHF. The CDR3 coding sequence is TGCAGTGTGACAGCGGGTAATTCACCCCTCCACTTT.

This clonotype has a handful of counts. The chain is built from TRBV6-1 and TRBJ2-1; 13 bases line up with TRBD2. The CDR3 runs 16 residues. Germline loops: CDR1 MNHNS, CDR2 SASEGT. V dropped 5 bases and J dropped 6; count of bases not matched to a gene: 7. CDR3 protein: CASSRGTSGTRNEQFF. CDR3 sequence (DNA): TGTGCCAGCAGTCGAGGGACTAGCGGGACGCGCAATGAGCAGTTCTTC.

The chain employs TRBV15 and TRBJ2-1, with a possible D match to TRBD2 (5 bases). V lost 0 bases and J 13 bases, leaving 16 bases between the germline ends. Germline-derived CDR1 and CDR2 are LNHNV and YYDKDF (reference sequence). This CDR3 comprises 14 residues. The CDR3 DNA reads TGTGCCACCAGCAGAGATTGGGAGCTCCACGCCCAGTTCTTC. It translates to CATSRDWELHAQFF.